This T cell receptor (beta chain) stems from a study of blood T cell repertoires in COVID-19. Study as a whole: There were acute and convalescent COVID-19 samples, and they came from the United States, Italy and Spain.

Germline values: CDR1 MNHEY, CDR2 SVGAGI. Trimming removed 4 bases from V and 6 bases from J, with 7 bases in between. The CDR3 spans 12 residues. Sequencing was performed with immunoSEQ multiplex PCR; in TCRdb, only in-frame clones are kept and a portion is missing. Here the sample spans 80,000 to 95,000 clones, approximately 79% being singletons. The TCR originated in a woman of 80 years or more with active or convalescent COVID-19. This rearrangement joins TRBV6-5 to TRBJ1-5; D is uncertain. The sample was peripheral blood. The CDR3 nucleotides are TGTGCCAGCAGTTCCCCGGGTCAGCCCCAGCATTTT. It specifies CASSSPGQPQHF.